This record concerns one TCR beta chain sequence. The library targeted TCRbeta and was prepared with unique molecular identifiers. A single record per CDR3 protein comes from TCRdb applying MiXCR to the PCR reads. The repertoire holds 550,000 to 600,000 distinct CDR3 sequences, with 20% to 25% as singletons. The data originate from a study of T-cell reconstitution after alpha-beta-depleted transplantation in children. The CDR3 sequence is 15 residues long. CDR1 is SGHRS, CDR2 YFSETQ, per germline. The V end lost 9 bases, the J end lost 6 bases, and 22 bases lay between the germline ends. The chain carries TRBV5-1 and TRBJ2-1; D is perhaps TRBD2 (5 bases). The TCR sequence derives from a boy in the first two years of life who had a stem cell transplant for acute myeloid leukemia, so the T cells may come from the graft donor. This specimen consisted of PBMCs, mostly from graft donor cells, obtained 360 days after TCRalphabeta/CD19-depleted stem cell transplant. This CDR3 reads CATSTAMFGINEQFF. The CDR3 region has the DNA TGCGCCACCTCGACGGCGATGTTCGGGATCAATGAGCAGTTCTTC.